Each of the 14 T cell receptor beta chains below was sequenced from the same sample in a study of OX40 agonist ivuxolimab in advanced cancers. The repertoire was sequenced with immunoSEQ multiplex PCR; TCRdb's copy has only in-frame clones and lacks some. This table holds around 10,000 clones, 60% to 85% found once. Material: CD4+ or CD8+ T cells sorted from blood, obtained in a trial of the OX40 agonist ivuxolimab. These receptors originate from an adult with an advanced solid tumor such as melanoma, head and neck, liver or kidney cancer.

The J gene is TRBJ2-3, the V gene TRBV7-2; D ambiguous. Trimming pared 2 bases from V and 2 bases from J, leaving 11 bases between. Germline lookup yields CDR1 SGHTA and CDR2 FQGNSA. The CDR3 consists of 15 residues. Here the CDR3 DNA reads TGTGCCAGCAGCTTAAGAGCAGGAGTCACAGATACGCAGTATTTT. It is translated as CASSLRAGVTDTQYF. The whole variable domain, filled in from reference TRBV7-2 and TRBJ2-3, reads GAGVSQSPSNKVTEKGKDVELRCDPISGHTALYWYRQSLGQGLEFLIYFQGNSAPDKSGLPSDRFSAERTGGSVSTLTIQRTQQEDSAVYLCASSLRAGVTDTQYFGPGTRLTVL.

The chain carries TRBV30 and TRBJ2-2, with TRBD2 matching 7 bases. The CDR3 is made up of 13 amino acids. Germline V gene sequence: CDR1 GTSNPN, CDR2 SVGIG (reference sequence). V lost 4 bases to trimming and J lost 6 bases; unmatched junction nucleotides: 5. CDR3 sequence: CAWNMGGAGELFF. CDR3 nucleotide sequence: TGTGCCTGGAATATGGGGGGGGCCGGGGAGCTGTTTTTT.

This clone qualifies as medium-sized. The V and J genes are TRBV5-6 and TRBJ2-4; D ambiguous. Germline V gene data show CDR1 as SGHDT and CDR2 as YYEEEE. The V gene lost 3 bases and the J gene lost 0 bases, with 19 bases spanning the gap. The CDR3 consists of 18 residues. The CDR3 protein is CASSYGRTVGIAKNIQYF. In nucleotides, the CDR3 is TGTGCCAGCAGCTACGGTCGGACGGTGGGAATAGCCAAAAACATTCAGTACTTC.

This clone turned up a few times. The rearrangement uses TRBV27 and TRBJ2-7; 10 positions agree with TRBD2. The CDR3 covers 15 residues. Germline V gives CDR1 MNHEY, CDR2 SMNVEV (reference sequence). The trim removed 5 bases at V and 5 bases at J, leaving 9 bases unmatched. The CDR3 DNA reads TGTGCCAGCAGTCGGGCTCTAGCGGGAGTCGACGAGCAGTACTTC. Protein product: CASSRALAGVDEQYF.

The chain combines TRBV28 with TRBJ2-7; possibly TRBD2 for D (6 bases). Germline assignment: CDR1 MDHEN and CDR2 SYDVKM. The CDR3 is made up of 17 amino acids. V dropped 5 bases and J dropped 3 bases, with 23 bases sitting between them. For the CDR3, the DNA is TGTGCCAGCAGTGTATCGGGTGAGGGATCGGGAGTCTACGAGCAGTACTTC. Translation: CASSVSGEGSGVYEQYF.

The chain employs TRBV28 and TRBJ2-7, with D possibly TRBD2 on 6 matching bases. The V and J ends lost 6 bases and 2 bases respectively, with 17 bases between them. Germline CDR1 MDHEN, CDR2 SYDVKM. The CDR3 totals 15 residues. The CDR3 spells CASSSLGTAAYEQYF. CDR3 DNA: TGTGCCAGCAGCTCTCTCGGGACTGCTGCCTACGAGCAGTACTTC.

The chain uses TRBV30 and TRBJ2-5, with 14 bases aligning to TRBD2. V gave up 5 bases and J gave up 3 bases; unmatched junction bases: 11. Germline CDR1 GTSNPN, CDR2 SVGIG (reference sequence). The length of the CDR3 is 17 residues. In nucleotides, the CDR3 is TGTGCCTGGGGCGGACTAGCGGGAGGAACCATCGAAGAGACCCAGTACTTC. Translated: CAWGGLAGGTIEETQYF.

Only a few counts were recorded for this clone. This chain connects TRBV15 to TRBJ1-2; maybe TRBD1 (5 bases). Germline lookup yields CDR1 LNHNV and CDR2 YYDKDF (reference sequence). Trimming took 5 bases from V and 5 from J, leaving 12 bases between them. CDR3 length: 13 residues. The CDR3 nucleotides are TGTGCCACCAGCCCAGGGTATCTTTATGGCTACACCTTC. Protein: CATSPGYLYGYTF.

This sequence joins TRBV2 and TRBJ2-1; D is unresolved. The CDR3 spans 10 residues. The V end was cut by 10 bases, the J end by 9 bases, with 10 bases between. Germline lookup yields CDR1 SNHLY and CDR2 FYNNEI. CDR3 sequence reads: CATRVGEQFF. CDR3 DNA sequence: TGTGCCACCAGAGTCGGTGAGCAGTTCTTC.

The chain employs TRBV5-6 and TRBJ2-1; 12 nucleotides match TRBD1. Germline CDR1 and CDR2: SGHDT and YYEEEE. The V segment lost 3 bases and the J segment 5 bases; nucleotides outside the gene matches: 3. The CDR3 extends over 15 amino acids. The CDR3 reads CASSWDRGLNNEQFF. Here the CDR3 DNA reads TGTGCCAGCAGCTGGGACAGGGGGCTGAACAATGAGCAGTTCTTC.

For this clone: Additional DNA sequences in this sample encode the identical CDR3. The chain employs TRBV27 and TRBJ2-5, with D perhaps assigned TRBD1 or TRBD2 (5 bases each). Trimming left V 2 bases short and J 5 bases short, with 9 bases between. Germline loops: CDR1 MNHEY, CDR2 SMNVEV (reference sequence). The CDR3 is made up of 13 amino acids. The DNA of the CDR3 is TGTGCCAGCAGTTTAGGGGGAGTTGAGACCCAGTACTTC. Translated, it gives CASSLGGVETQYF.

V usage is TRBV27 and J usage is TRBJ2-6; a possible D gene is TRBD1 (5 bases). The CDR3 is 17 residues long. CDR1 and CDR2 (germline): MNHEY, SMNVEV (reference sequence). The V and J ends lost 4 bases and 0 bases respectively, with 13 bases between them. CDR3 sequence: CASSWGSSSSGANVLTF. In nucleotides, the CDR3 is TGTGCCAGCAGTTGGGGCTCATCCAGCTCTGGGGCCAACGTCCTGACTTTC.

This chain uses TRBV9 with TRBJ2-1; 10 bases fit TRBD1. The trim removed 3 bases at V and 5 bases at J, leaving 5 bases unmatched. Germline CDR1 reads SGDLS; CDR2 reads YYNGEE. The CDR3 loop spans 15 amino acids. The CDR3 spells CASSERQGANNEQFF. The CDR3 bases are TGTGCCAGCAGCGAGAGACAGGGGGCTAACAATGAGCAGTTCTTC.

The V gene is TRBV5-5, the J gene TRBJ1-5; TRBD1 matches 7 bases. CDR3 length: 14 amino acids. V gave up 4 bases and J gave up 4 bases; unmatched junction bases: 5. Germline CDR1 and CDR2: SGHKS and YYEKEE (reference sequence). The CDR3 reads CASSADRLNQPQHF. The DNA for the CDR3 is TGTGCCAGCAGCGCGGACAGGTTAAATCAGCCCCAGCATTTT.